The 9 T cell receptor beta chains below were found in one sample sequenced in a study of blood T cell repertoires in COVID-19. Libraries were prepared by immunoSEQ multiplex PCR; TCRdb keeps only in-frame clonotypes and omits some of them. The table records roughly 250,000 clones, 70% to 90% of them present only once. The sequenced sample consisted of PBMCs or T cells enriched from blood (not recorded which). These receptor sequences come from a woman between 45 and 60 years old who had recovered from COVID-19.

CDR3 coding DNA: TGTGCCAGCTCACCGGACAGGCGCGAGCAGTACTTC. Translated: CASSPDRREQYF. V and J are TRBV18 and TRBJ2-7; 7 bases line up with TRBD1. Trimming at V came to 3 bases and at J to 6 bases, leaving 2 bases not matched to a gene. The CDR3 has 12 amino acids. The germline gives CDR1 KGHSH, CDR2 LQKENI. The full variable domain, with the rest looked up from reference TRBV18 and TRBJ2-7, is NAGVMQNPRHLVRRRGQEARLRCSPMKGHSHVYWYRQLPEEGLKFMVYLQKENIIDESGMPKERFSAEFPKEGPSILRIQQVVRGDSAAYFCASSPDRREQYFGPGTRLTVT.

This clone showed up just a few times. CDR3: CASSWTGTANTEAFF. CDR3 sequence (DNA): TGTGCCAGCAGCTGGACCGGGACAGCGAACACTGAAGCTTTCTTT. V usage is TRBV7-2 and J usage is TRBJ1-1; the match to TRBD1 covers 7 bases. This CDR3 comprises 15 residues. The germline CDR1 and CDR2 sequences are SGHTA and FQGNSA. The J segment lost 1 base and the V segment lost 4 bases, leaving 6 bases of the junction unmatched.

V and J are TRBV9 and TRBJ2-2; 9 positions match TRBD2. The CDR3 is made up of 15 amino acids. Germline CDR1 SGDLS, CDR2 YYNGEE. After removal of 5 bases from V and 4 bases from J, the junction contained 6 bases not matched to a gene. The CDR3 region has the DNA TGTGCCAGCAGTACGACTAGCGGTGGCACCGGGGAGCTGTTTTTT. Encoded protein: CASSTTSGGTGELFF. Drawing the rest from reference TRBV9 and TRBJ2-2, the complete variable domain is DSGVTQTPKHLITATGQRVTLRCSPRSGDLSVYWYQQSLDQGLQFLIQYYNGEERAKGNILERFSAQQFPDLHSELNLSSLELGDSALYFCASSTTSGGTGELFFGEGSRLTVL.

The genes are TRBV2 and TRBJ2-4, with D maybe TRBD2 (5 bases). The V end was cut by 6 bases, the J end by 5 bases, with 11 bases between. The CDR3 has 13 residues. CDR1 and CDR2 (germline): SNHLY, FYNNEI. The CDR3 DNA is TGTGCCAGCAGCATAGGACTGGAAAACATTCAGTACTTC. As protein: CASSIGLENIQYF.

This chain uses TRBV12-3 or TRBV12-4 with TRBJ2-7; D is uncertain. CDR3 size: 13 residues. V lost 3 bases and J 3 bases, leaving 9 bases between the germline ends. CDR3 DNA: TGTGCCAGCAGTTTCGGCAGGTACTACGAGCAGTACTTC. Protein sequence: CASSFGRYYEQYF.

This clone occurred once. The gene calls are TRBV11-3 and TRBJ2-7; 8 bases are shared with TRBD1. Losses at the gene ends were 5 bases for V and 7 bases for J; bases not matched to a gene: 13. CDR1 and CDR2 (germline): SGHNT, YENEEA. The CDR3 consists of 15 residues. The CDR3 bases are TGTGCCAGCAGCCCAGGACAGGGCCCTCGGCCGGAGCAGTACTTC. As protein: CASSPGQGPRPEQYF.

This chain joins TRBV7-8 and TRBJ2-3, with D unresolved. Trimming removed 5 bases from V and 8 bases from J, with 14 bases in between. Germline V CDR1 and CDR2: SGHVS, FQNEAQ. This CDR3 spans 13 amino acids. CDR3: CASSPQSPGTQYF. The DNA of the CDR3 is TGTGCCAGCAGCCCCCAGTCGCCTGGTACGCAGTATTTT.

The chain is built from TRBV7-2 and TRBJ2-5; D possibly corresponds to TRBD2 (5 bases). The germline V gene encodes CDR1 SGHTA and CDR2 FQGNSA. CDR3 length: 14 amino acids. Trimming pared 5 bases from V and 5 bases from J, leaving 15 bases between. CDR3 protein: CASSELRGGETQYF. DNA for the CDR3: TGTGCCAGCAGCGAGTTACGGGGTGGGGAGACCCAGTACTTC.

In this sample, this clone turned up once. The V gene is TRBV29-1, the J gene TRBJ1-6; D might be TRBD1 (6 bases). Germline loops: CDR1 SQVTM, CDR2 ANQGSEA. This CDR3 has 13 residues. V dropped 7 bases and J dropped 6 bases, with 13 bases sitting between them. CDR3 sequence (DNA): TGCAGCGCAAGACAGGAGATTAATTCACCCCTCCACTTT. Translation gives CSARQEINSPLHF.